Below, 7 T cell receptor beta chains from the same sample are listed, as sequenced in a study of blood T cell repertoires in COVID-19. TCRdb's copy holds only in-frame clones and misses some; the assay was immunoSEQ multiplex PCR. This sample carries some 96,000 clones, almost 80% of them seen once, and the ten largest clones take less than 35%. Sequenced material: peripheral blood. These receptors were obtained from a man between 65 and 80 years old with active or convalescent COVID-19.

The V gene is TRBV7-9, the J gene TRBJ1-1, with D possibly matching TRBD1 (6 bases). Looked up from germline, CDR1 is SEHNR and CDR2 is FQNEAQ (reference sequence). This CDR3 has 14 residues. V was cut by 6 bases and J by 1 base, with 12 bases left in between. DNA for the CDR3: TGTGCCAGCAGGGGGGGGACACCGAACACTGAAGCTTTCTTT. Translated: CASRGGTPNTEAFF.

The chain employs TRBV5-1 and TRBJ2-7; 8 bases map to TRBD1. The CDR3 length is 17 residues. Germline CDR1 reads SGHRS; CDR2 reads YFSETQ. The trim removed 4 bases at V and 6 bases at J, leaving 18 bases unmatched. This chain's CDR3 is CASSPGQGWLSITEQYF. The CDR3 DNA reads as TGCGCCAGCAGCCCTGGACAGGGATGGTTGTCTATTACCGAGCAGTACTTC.

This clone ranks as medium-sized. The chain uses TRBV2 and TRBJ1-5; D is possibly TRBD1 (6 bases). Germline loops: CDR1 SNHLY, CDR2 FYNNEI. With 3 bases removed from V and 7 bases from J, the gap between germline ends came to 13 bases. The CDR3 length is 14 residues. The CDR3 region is CASSDQGLAQPQHF. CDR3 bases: TGTGCCAGCAGTGACCAGGGGCTCGCCCAGCCCCAGCATTTT.

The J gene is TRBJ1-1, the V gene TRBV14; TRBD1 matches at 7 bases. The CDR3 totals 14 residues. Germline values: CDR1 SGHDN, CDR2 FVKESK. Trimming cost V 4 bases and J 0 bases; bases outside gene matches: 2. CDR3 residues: CASSPTGLNTEAFF. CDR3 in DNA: TGTGCCAGCAGCCCGACAGGGTTGAACACTGAAGCTTTCTTT.

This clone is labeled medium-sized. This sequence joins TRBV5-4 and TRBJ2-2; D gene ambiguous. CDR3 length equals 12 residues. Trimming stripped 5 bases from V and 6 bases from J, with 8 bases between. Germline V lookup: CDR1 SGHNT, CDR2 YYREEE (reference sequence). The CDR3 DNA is TGTGCCAGCAGTAGTGAGGCCGGGGAGCTGTTTTTT. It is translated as CASSSEAGELFF.

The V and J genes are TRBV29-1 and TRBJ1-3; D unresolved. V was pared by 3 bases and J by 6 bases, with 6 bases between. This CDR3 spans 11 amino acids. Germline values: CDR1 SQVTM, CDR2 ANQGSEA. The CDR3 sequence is CSVDAANTIYF. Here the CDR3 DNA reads TGCAGCGTTGATGCGGCAAACACCATATATTTT.

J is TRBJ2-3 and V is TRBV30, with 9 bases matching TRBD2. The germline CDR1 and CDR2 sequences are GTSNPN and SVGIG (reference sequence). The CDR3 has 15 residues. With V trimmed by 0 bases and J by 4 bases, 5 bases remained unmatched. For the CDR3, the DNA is TGTGCCTGGAGTGTAGGCGGGGGGGCACCAGATACGCAGTATTTT. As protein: CAWSVGGGAPDTQYF.